Reported below is one T cell receptor beta chain. This CDR3 is 16 amino acids long. Between the trimmed V and J ends, which lost 5 bases and 7 bases, there was a span of 21 bases. From germline, CDR1 is SGHVS and CDR2 FQNEAQ. This sample stems from a study of technical replicates of blood from a handful of donors. TCRdb's copy holds only in-frame clones and misses some; the assay was immunoSEQ multiplex PCR. The table lists around 68,000 clones, 95% to 97% of them singletons. Source material: T cells isolated from PBMCs. The clonotype comes from a human donor in good health. The rearrangement uses TRBV7-8 and TRBJ1-5; D is perhaps TRBD1 (5 bases). The CDR3 DNA follows: TGTGCCAGCAGCCAGTATGGTGTGCAGGGCGACCAGCCCCAGCATTTT. The encoded protein is CASSQYGVQGDQPQHF.